The rows below give T cell receptor beta chains drawn from one sample of a study of blood T cell repertoires in COVID-19. The repertoire was sequenced with immunoSEQ multiplex PCR; TCRdb's copy has only in-frame clones and lacks some. The sample comprises 130,000 to 150,000 clones, over 70% of which are singletons, and less than 2% rests with the top ten. What was sequenced was peripheral blood. These receptor sequences come from a woman aged 55 to 70 with acute or convalescent COVID-19. Each CDR3 is given with its conserved first and last residue. Each record gives: V gene, CDR3 protein.

V gene: TRBV27
CDR3 protein: CASSFGLAGVADTQYF

V gene: TRBV12-3/TRBV12-4
CDR3 protein: CASSLVGSYEQYF

V gene: TRBV13
CDR3 protein: CASSLRAVHDTQYF

V gene: TRBV6-5
CDR3 protein: CASRAGTHSYEQYF

V gene: TRBV28
CDR3 protein: CASSPGGTNNYGYTF

V gene: TRBV5-1
CDR3 protein: CASSPNSGRIYEQYF

V gene: TRBV28
CDR3 protein: CASQDSGAMVQYF

V gene: TRBV28
CDR3 protein: CASSLVGEAFF

V gene: TRBV6-1
CDR3 protein: CASSDPPDTQYF

V gene: TRBV9
CDR3 protein: CASSGYQAGGQETQYF

V gene: TRBV19
CDR3 protein: CASSVTTGRGNSPLHF

V gene: TRBV5-8
CDR3 protein: CASSRLAGDYEQYF

V gene: TRBV30
CDR3 protein: CAWSKRGTEAFF

V gene: TRBV28
CDR3 protein: CASSFVIRTAQIETEAFF

V gene: TRBV5-1
CDR3 protein: CASTPTGVYTDTQYF

V gene: TRBV30
CDR3 protein: CAWSVTGDNSPLHF

V gene: TRBV18
CDR3 protein: CASSTGANTEAFF

V gene: TRBV27
CDR3 protein: CASSLKTGWELFF

V gene: TRBV7-8
CDR3 protein: CASSLTLSGQRLYEQYF

V gene: TRBV18
CDR3 protein: CASSRDPGADTQYF

V gene: TRBV5-1
CDR3 protein: CASSDPRTVQETQYF

V gene: TRBV7-8
CDR3 protein: CASSLGRRQGLQRMYQETQYF

V gene: TRBV5-1
CDR3 protein: CASSPDSFGNQPQHF